The subject of this entry is one T cell receptor (beta chain). Its specificity is not known. The data belong to a study of shared clonotypes between healthy human individuals. Study findings and constraints: The sole specimen, blood, was sampled, and tissue repertoires likely differ.

Over several immunoSEQ plates, each subset's genomic DNA was distributed in even portions. The data were produced by immunoSEQ multiplex PCR, yet TCRdb's version contains in-frame clones alone and is incomplete. This table holds 110,000 or so clones, about 70% found once. V lost 6 bases and J 5 bases, leaving 14 bases between the germline ends. From germline, CDR1 is MGHDK and CDR2 SYGVNS. The CDR3 is 14 residues long. This chain connects TRBV25-1 to TRBJ2-1, with D maybe TRBD2 (6 bases). This receptor was taken from a woman in her 30s in good health. Source material: memory CD8+ T cells sorted from blood. Subset defined: CD45RO+ cells pooled with CCR7-negative TemRA cells. The CDR3 is CASRAGTYNNEQFF. CDR3 bases: TGTGCCAGCAGGGCCGGGACTTACAACAATGAGCAGTTCTTC.